This T cell receptor (beta chain) was sequenced during a study of OX40 agonist ivuxolimab in advanced cancers. Study outcomes and limitations: Among the nonresponders, some also had low normalized T-cell clonal expansion. It was not determined which antigens were specifically recognized by the peripheral T cells that had undergone clonal expansion.

With respect to this clone: Its antigen is not known.

Looked up from germline, CDR1 is MNHNY and CDR2 is SVGAGI (reference sequence). The CDR3 spans 15 residues. V shed 6 bases and J shed 4 bases, with 15 bases lying between them. Sequencing was performed with immunoSEQ multiplex PCR; in TCRdb, only in-frame clones are kept and a portion is missing. This table holds 55,000 to 90,000 clones, 70% to 90% found once. The sequence was obtained from an adult with an advanced solid tumor such as melanoma, head and neck, liver or kidney cancer. The source material was CD4+ or CD8+ T cells sorted from blood, sampled in a trial of the OX40 agonist ivuxolimab. The chain couples TRBV6-6 to TRBJ2-2, with D perhaps given as TRBD1 or TRBD2 (6 bases each). The CDR3, as DNA: TGTGCCAGCAGAAGGATGTCGGGGGCCACCGGGGAGCTGTTTTTT. This gives the protein CASRRMSGATGELFF.